This T cell receptor (beta chain) was captured in a study of shared clonotypes between healthy human individuals (dated by TCRdb to between 2020 and 2021). At the level of the whole study: A couple of women and a few men aged 18 to 49 years were included in the cohort. For each donor, CD4 naive and CD4 memory were each run on three plates, CD8 naive on two plates, and CD8 memory on one plate. To estimate repertoire size and how much clonotype sharing occurs between individuals, the study deeply sequenced the blood TCR repertoires of roughly 5 healthy adults. Different laboratories and diverse techniques were used to prepare libraries and sequence TCR repertoires, to increase sequencing depth and limit assay-specific biases. Each donor's leukapheresis produced roughly between roughly 0.9 and 8.9 billion PBMCs.

Using the deep immunoSEQ assay, TCR CDR3 regions were amplified from genomic DNA by multiplex PCR. Extracted genomic DNA from each cell subset was distributed evenly across all wells of several immunoSEQ 96-well plates, and each plate was treated as a replicate. Each replicate PCR for sorted subsets received around 210 ng genomic DNA, equal to roughly 30,000 T cell genomes. Purified libraries were measured with a Qubit 3.0 fluorometer, size-checked on a Bioanalyzer 2100, and measured again with the KAPA Library Quantification kit. A separate single-read 150-cycle Illumina NextSeq 550 flow cell was used to sequence each immunoSEQ 96-well plate. Concerning the study's data processing: Because the immunoSEQ output held only junctional sequences and lacked quality scores, the filtering could not match the filtering applied to full-length reads. Sequences were annotated with PyIR, a Python wrapper for IgBLAST v1.9, using IMGT germline references to assign V/J genes and CDR3. Reads were removed for weak V/J assignments (E-value above 1e-6), missing CDR3, stop codons, out-of-frame junctions, or ambiguous translated residues. V3J clonotypes were defined as sequences sharing the same inferred V gene, J gene, and CDR3 amino acid sequence. Percentage overlap between repertoires was computed as shared unique clonotypes divided by the size of the smaller repertoire. Richness of each repertoire was evaluated using RTK rarefaction, the Chao1 estimator, and Recon v2.1 estimates of unobserved clonotypes. Generation probabilities were computed with OLGA for all TCRbeta clonotypes obtained by the gDNA method from several donors. This immuneACCESS table, as held by TCRdb, lists in-frame sequences with V and J called but not all clones. Of the missing ones, under half trace to an unresolved V gene in checked studies; the others have no known cause. V and J calls and clone size come straight from that table; D and trimming were deduced from the DNA. This sample is represented by nearly 2 million clones; 85% to 95% of them were singletons. Together, the top ten hold approximately 1% of the sample.

CDR1 and CDR2, looked up from the germline V gene (reference sequence), are MNHNY and SVGAGI. V loses 0 bases, J loses 3 bases, and the germline ends lie 0 bases apart. Taken from cysteine to phenylalanine, the CDR3 has 13 residues. CDR3 DNA is the only sequence kept; it has 39 bases, read in frame from the first base. CD8 naive samples consisted of CD45RO-negative cells that were positively selected for CCR7, yielding a CD45RA+CCR7+ population without TemRA cells. The donors were healthy, HIV-negative adults with no recently reported acute infections or vaccinations. All donors were Caucasian adults living in Nashville, Tennessee, USA. Blood was obtained by leukapheresis, after which PBMCs were separated by Ficoll-Histopaque density gradient centrifugation and cryopreserved in liquid nitrogen vapor phase. Purity and quantity of every magnetically sorted T cell population were checked by analytical flow cytometry. Genomic DNA was isolated from each sorted fraction and quantified by UV absorbance on a Nanodrop 2000c.

In the case of this clone: Its antigen is still unknown. Base-call qualities are not available, and no considerably larger clone is one nucleotide away. The same CDR3 is also encoded by other DNA sequences in this sample.

Study-wide conclusions, independent of this receptor: Sampling was limited to blood, and TCR repertoires in tissue likely differ from TCR repertoires in blood. Based on pairwise subsampling, the degree of clonotype sharing among donors was expected to be affected by sequencing depth. Because the study included only a small number of donors, the genetic and exposure-history diversity represented was limited. Clonotypes shared by all four sorted-subset donors showed higher generation probabilities than non-shared clonotypes. Naive subsets generally had larger estimated clonotype richness than memory subsets. Rarefaction of sorted-subset datasets indicated incomplete sequencing despite the large sequencing depth. Across a few donors, about 4.5% of naive CD4, approximately 3.6% of naive CD8, about 2.3% of memory CD4, and over 0.35% of memory CD8 clonotypes were shared.

The sequence links TRBV6-6 to TRBJ2-6, with no confident D gene call. The specimen was naive CD8+ T cells sorted from blood. This specimen's cell subset or site label, interpreted: CD45RA+CCR7+. This receptor was taken from a man younger than 35 in good health. The base sequence is TGTGCCAGCAGTTACTCTGGGGCCAACGTCCTGACTTTC. Its translation is CASSYSGANVLTF.